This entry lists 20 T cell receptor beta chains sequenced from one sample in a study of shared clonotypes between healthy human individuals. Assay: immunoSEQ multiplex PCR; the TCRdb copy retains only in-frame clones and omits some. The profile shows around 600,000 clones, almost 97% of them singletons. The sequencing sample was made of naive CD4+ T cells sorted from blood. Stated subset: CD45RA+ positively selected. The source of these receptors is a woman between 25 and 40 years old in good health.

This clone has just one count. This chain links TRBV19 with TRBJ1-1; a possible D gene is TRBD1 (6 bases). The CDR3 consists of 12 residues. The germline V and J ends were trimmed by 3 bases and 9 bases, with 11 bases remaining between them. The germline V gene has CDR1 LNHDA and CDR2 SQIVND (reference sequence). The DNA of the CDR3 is TGTGCCAGTAGTATGAGGGGGGCGCAAGCTTTCTTT. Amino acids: CASSMRGAQAFF.

CDR3: CASIQARGEAFF. The CDR3 DNA reads TGTGCCAGCATACAGGCCCGTGGTGAAGCTTTCTTT. This chain joins TRBV28 and TRBJ1-1; weak D call: TRBD1 (5 bases). Trimming shortened V by 7 bases and J by 7 bases, and 13 bases separated the two germline ends. The CDR3 consists of 12 residues. CDR1 is MDHEN and CDR2 is SYDVKM in the germline V gene.

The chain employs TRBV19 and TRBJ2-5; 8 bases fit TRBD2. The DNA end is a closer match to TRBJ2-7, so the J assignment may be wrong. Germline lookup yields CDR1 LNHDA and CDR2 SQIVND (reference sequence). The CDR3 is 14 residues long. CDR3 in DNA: TGTGCCAGTAGCAGCGGGAGAAGATCCTACGAGCAGTACTTC. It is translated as CASSSGRRSYEQYF.

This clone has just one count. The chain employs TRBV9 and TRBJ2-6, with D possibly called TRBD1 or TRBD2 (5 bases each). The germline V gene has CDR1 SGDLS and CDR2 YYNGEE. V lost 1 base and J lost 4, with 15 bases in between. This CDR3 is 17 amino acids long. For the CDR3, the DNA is TGTGCCAGCAGCGTAATCCCCATAAGGGACGGGGCCAACGTCCTGACTTTC. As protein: CASSVIPIRDGANVLTF.

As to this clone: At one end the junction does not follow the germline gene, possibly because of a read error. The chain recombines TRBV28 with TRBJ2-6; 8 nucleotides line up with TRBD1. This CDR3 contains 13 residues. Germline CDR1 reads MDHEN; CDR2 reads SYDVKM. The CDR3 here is CACRGPGANVLTF. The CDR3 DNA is TGTGCCTGCAGGGGGCCTGGGGCCAACGTCCTGACTTTC.

Written as DNA, the CDR3 is TGTGCCAGCAGTGCAGGGGGCGCTGAAAAACTGTTTTTT. Translation gives CASSAGGAEKLFF. J is TRBJ1-4 and V is TRBV2, with 8 bases identical to TRBD1. V gave up 4 bases and J gave up 7 bases; unmatched junction bases: 2. The CDR3 totals 13 residues. CDR1 SNHLY and CDR2 FYNNEI come from the germline V gene.

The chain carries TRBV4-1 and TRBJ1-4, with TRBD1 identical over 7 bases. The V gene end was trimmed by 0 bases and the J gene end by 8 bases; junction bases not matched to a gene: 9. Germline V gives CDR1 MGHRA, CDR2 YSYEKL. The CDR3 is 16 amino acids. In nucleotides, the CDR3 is TGCGCCAGCAGCCAAGAGTTGGAGGGGGCTTACGAAAAACTGTTTTTT. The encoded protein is CASSQELEGAYEKLFF.

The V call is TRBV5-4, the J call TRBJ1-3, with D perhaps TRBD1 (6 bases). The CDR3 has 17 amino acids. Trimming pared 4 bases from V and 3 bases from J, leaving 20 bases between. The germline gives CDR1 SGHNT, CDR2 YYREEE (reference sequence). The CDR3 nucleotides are TGTGCCAGCAGCCGGGGGGGCTATTCTGGTGGTGGAAACACCATATATTTT. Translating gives CASSRGGYSGGGNTIYF.

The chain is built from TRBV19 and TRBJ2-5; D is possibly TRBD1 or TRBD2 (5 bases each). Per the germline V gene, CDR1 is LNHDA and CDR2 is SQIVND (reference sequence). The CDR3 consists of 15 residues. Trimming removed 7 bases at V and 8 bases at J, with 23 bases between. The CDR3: CASTPRGEPRKTQYF. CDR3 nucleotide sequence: TGTGCCAGTACCCCCCGGGGCGAGCCAAGAAAAACCCAGTACTTC.

The CDR3 bases are TGCGCCAGCAGTGAGTCAGGGGATACCGGGGAGCTGTTTTTT. Protein sequence: CASSESGDTGELFF. The chain uses TRBV10-1 and TRBJ2-2, with TRBD1 as a possible D gene (5 bases). Deletions cut 0 bases from V and 5 bases from J, with 7 bases between. Germline-derived CDR1 and CDR2 are WNHNN and SYGVQD (reference sequence). The CDR3 extends over 14 amino acids.

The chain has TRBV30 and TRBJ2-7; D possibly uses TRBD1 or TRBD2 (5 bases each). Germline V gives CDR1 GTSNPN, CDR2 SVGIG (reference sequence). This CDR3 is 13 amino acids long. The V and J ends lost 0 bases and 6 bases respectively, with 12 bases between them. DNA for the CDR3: TGTGCCTGGAGTGTGTGGGGACCCTCCGAGCAGTACTTC. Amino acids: CAWSVWGPSEQYF.

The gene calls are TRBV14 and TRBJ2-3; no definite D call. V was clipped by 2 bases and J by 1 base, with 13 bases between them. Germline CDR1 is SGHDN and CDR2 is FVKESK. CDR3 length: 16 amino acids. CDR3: CASSQRHQRGTDTQYF. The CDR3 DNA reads TGTGCCAGCAGCCAAAGACACCAACGTGGCACAGATACGCAGTATTTT.

The CDR3 nucleotides read TGTGCCAGCGGGGGACCCTACAATGAGCAGTTCTTC. This sequence encodes CASGGPYNEQFF. The V and J genes are TRBV28 and TRBJ2-1, with D possibly called TRBD1 or TRBD2 (5 bases each). Deletions cut 8 bases from V and 2 bases from J, with 7 bases between. Germline values: CDR1 MDHEN, CDR2 SYDVKM. The CDR3 has 12 amino acids.

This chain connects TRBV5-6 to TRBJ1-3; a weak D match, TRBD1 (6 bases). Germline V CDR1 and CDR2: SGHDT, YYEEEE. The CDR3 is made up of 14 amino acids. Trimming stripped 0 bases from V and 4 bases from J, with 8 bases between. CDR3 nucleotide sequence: TGTGCCAGCAGCTTGGGGACAGTCGGAAACACCATATATTTT. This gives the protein CASSLGTVGNTIYF.

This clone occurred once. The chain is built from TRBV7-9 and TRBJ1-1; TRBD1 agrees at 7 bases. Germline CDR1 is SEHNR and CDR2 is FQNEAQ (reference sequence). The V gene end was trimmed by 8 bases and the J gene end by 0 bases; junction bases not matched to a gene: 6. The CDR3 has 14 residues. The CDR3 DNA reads TGTGCCAGCTACACAGGGGTAATGAACACTGAAGCTTTCTTT. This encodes CASYTGVMNTEAFF.

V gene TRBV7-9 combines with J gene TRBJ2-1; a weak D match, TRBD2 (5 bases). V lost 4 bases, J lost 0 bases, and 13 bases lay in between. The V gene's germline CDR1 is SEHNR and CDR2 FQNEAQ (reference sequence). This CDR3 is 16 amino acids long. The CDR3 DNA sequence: TGTGCCAGCAGCTCCCAAGCGGCAAGCTCCTACAATGAGCAGTTCTTC. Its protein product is CASSSQAASSYNEQFF.

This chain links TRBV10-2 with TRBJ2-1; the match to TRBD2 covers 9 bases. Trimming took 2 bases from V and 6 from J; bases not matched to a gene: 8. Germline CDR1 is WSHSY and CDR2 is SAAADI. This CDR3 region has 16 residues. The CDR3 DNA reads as TGCGCCAGCAGTGAGGCTAGCGGGATTCCGGGCAATGAGCAGTTCTTC. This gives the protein CASSEASGIPGNEQFF.

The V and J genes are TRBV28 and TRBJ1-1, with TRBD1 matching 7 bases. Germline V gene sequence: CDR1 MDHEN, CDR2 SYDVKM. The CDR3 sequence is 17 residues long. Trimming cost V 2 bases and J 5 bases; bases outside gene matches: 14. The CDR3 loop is CASSLGRTGSGETEAFF. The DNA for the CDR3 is TGTGCCAGCAGTTTAGGCCGGACAGGTTCAGGGGAGACTGAAGCTTTCTTT.

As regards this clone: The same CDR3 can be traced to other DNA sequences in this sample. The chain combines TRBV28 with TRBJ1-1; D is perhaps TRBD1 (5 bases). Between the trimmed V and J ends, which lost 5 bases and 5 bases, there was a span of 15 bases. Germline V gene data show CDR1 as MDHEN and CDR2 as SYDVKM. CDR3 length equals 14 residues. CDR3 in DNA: TGTGCCAGCAGTCCTGGGAGGGGCGGAACTGAAGCTTTCTTT. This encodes CASSPGRGGTEAFF.

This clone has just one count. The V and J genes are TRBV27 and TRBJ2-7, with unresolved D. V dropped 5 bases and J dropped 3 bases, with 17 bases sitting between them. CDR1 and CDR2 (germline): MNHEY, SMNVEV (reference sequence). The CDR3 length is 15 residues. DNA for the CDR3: TGTGCCAGCAGTCCTCAGTGGGTCCCCCTCTACGAGCAGTACTTC. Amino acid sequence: CASSPQWVPLYEQYF.